One sample yielded the 20 T cell receptor beta chains listed below, sequenced in a study of blood T cell repertoires in COVID-19. Sequenced by immunoSEQ multiplex PCR; TCRdb stores in-frame clones only, minus some. The sample has about 60,000 clones, around 89% seen once; the top ten hold approximately 14%. Input material: peripheral blood. The source is a woman aged 60-75 years with active COVID-19.

The chain links TRBV5-1 to TRBJ2-5, with D perhaps TRBD2 (5 bases). Trimming took 0 bases from V and 5 from J, leaving 14 bases between them. Germline V gives CDR1 SGHRS, CDR2 YFSETQ. CDR3 length equals 15 residues. This CDR3 is CASSLGGSSYETQYF. The CDR3 nucleotides read TGCGCCAGCAGCTTGGGTGGGAGTAGTTATGAGACCCAGTACTTC.

The chain is built from TRBV3-1 (or the pseudogene TRBV3-2) and TRBJ2-3; perhaps TRBD2 as D (6 bases). V was pared by 2 bases and J by 2 bases, with 11 bases between. There are 15 residues in the CDR3. Germline V gives CDR1 LGHDT, CDR2 YNNKEL (reference sequence). The CDR3 DNA reads TGTGCCAGCAGCCAACACGGGGGACCCACAGATACGCAGTATTTT. Protein sequence: CASSQHGGPTDTQYF.

This clone was found once. The rearrangement uses TRBV4-1 and TRBJ2-7; 10 nucleotides line up with TRBD1. Germline V lookup: CDR1 MGHRA, CDR2 YSYEKL. V lost 4 bases to trimming and J lost 3 bases; unmatched junction nucleotides: 9. This CDR3 region has 16 residues. CDR3 in amino acids: CASSPGQGVPLYEQYF. CDR3 coding DNA: TGCGCCAGCAGCCCTGGACAGGGGGTCCCCCTCTACGAGCAGTACTTC.

Here the CDR3 reads CASSTTSGASTGELFF. DNA for the CDR3: TGTGCCAGCAGTACAACTAGCGGGGCTTCGACCGGGGAGCTGTTTTTT. The V call is TRBV6-2 or TRBV6-3, the J call TRBJ2-2; 10 nucleotides agree with TRBD2. Unmatched junction bases numbered 8, after V lost 5 bases and J lost 5 bases. This CDR3 contains 16 residues. Germline-derived CDR1 and CDR2 are MNHEY and SVGEGT.

This chain joins TRBV19 and TRBJ1-2; 9 nucleotides align to TRBD1. CDR1 is LNHDA and CDR2 is SQIVND in the germline V gene (reference sequence). This CDR3 comprises 14 residues. With V trimmed by 4 bases and J by 4 bases, 4 bases remained unmatched. Here the CDR3 reads CASSRGQGGYGYTF. DNA of the CDR3: TGTGCCAGTAGTAGGGGACAGGGCGGCTATGGCTACACCTTC.

This chain's CDR3 is CASRAQVNTEAFF. CDR3 DNA sequence: TGTGCCAGCAGGGCACAAGTGAACACTGAAGCTTTCTTT. The chain couples TRBV7-9 to TRBJ1-1; D uncertain. CDR3 length: 13 residues. With 6 bases removed from V and 0 bases from J, the gap between germline ends came to 8 bases. Germline CDR1 is SEHNR and CDR2 is FQNEAQ (reference sequence).

The chain couples TRBV7-3 to TRBJ2-3; 12 positions agree with TRBD2. The germline CDR1 and CDR2 sequences are SGHTA and FQGTGA. V lost 5 bases to trimming and J lost 4 bases; unmatched junction nucleotides: 7. The CDR3 has 16 amino acids. The CDR3 nucleotides read TGTGCCAGCAGCCCCCTAGCGGGGGGGCCACCAGATACGCAGTATTTT. Translated, it gives CASSPLAGGPPDTQYF. Looking up the rest from reference TRBV7-3 and TRBJ2-3 gives the full variable domain: GAGVSQTPSNKVTEKGKYVELRCDPISGHTALYWYRQSLGQGPEFLIYFQGTGAADDSGLPNDRFFAVRPEGSVSTLKIQRTERGDSAVYLCASSPLAGGPPDTQYFGPGTRLTVL.

The V and J genes are TRBV19 and TRBJ1-4; tentative D call: TRBD1 (5 bases). CDR1 and CDR2 from the germline V gene are LNHDA and SQIVND (reference sequence). V dropped 5 bases and J dropped 10 bases, with 14 bases sitting between them. This CDR3 contains 13 residues. The CDR3 region is CASSQEGRGKLFF. The CDR3 nucleotides read TGTGCCAGTAGTCAGGAGGGGAGGGGAAAACTGTTTTTT.

V and J are TRBV5-1 and TRBJ1-4; TRBD1 might be the D (6 bases). The length of the CDR3 is 13 residues. CDR1 and CDR2 (germline): SGHRS, YFSETQ. V lost 4 bases to trimming and J lost 6 bases, with 10 bases between them. The CDR3 region is CASSTDSYEKLFF. CDR3 in DNA: TGCGCCAGCAGCACGGACAGTTATGAAAAACTGTTTTTT.

This sequence joins TRBV9 and TRBJ2-2; 9 bases map to TRBD1. This CDR3 region has 17 residues. Per germline, CDR1 SGDLS and CDR2 YYNGEE. After removal of 1 base from V and 2 bases from J, the junction contained 6 bases not matched to a gene. The DNA for the CDR3 is TGTGCCAGCAGCGTACGGCCACAGGGGGCCAACACCGGGGAGCTGTTTTTT. This translates into CASSVRPQGANTGELFF. Variable domain in full (rest from reference TRBV9 and TRBJ2-2): DSGVTQTPKHLITATGQRVTLRCSPRSGDLSVYWYQQSLDQGLQFLIQYYNGEERAKGNILERFSAQQFPDLHSELNLSSLELGDSALYFCASSVRPQGANTGELFFGEGSRLTVL.

The chain joins TRBV19 to TRBJ2-1, with TRBD2 as a possible D gene (6 bases). Trimming stripped 3 bases from V and 9 bases from J, with 21 bases between. This CDR3 spans 16 amino acids. Germline V gene sequence: CDR1 LNHDA, CDR2 SQIVND (reference sequence). DNA for the CDR3: TGTGCCAGTAGTATCCGGCGGGGCCGGATCTCCAGTGAGCAGTTCTTC. Protein product: CASSIRRGRISSEQFF.

CDR3 loop: CASSAAGLASADTQYF. The CDR3 DNA is TGTGCCAGCAGTGCCGCCGGACTAGCGAGCGCAGATACGCAGTATTTT. This chain uses TRBV28 with TRBJ2-3; 9 nucleotides agree with TRBD2. The germline gives CDR1 MDHEN, CDR2 SYDVKM. V was clipped by 5 bases and J by 4 bases; unmatched bases: 10. The CDR3 is 16 amino acids.

The rearrangement joins TRBV30 to TRBJ2-3, with TRBD2 as a possible D gene (7 bases). Trimming pared 8 bases from V and 2 bases from J, leaving 17 bases between. CDR1 is GTSNPN, CDR2 SVGIG, per germline (reference sequence). The CDR3 loop spans 14 amino acids. The CDR3 nucleotides read TGTGCCGGGGGGGGGCCCCTCAACACAGATACGCAGTATTTT. It encodes CAGGGPLNTDTQYF.

The CDR3 loop reads CASSPEFESLYTDTQYF. DNA for the CDR3: TGTGCCAGCTCACCGGAGTTTGAAAGCCTTTACACAGATACGCAGTATTTT. The J gene is TRBJ2-3, the V gene TRBV18, with D uncertain. Germline CDR1 is KGHSH and CDR2 is LQKENI. V was trimmed by 3 bases and J by 2 bases, leaving 18 bases between them. CDR3 size: 17 residues.

CDR3 coding DNA: TGTGCCAGCTCCCAGGACAGGGGCAATCAGCCCCAGCATTTT. Amino acid sequence: CASSQDRGNQPQHF. The rearrangement links TRBV2 to TRBJ1-5; 8 bases line up with TRBD1. Germline CDR1 reads SNHLY; CDR2 reads FYNNEI. Losses at the gene ends were 8 bases for V and 2 bases for J; bases not matched to a gene: 5. The CDR3 is made up of 14 amino acids. The full variable domain, in which reference TRBV2 and TRBJ1-5 provide the parts outside the CDR3, is EPEVTQTPSHQVTQMGQEVILRCVPISNHLYFYWYRQILGQKVEFLVSFYNNEISEKSEIFDDQFSVERPDGSNFTLKIRSTKLEDSAMYFCASSQDRGNQPQHFGDGTRLSIL.

The CDR3 reads CASSRGNRVQEGELFF. The CDR3 DNA reads TGTGCCAGCAGCAGAGGGAACAGGGTCCAGGAAGGGGAGCTGTTTTTT. This chain joins TRBV9 and TRBJ2-2; perhaps TRBD1 as D (6 bases). Germline loops: CDR1 SGDLS, CDR2 YYNGEE. Between the trimmed V and J ends, which lost 4 bases and 8 bases, there was a span of 21 bases. CDR3 length: 16 residues.

The chain couples TRBV13 to TRBJ2-5; perhaps TRBD2 as D (5 bases). The CDR3 contains 13 residues. Germline V lookup: CDR1 PRHDT, CDR2 FYEKMQ (reference sequence). The V gene lost 2 bases and the J gene lost 4 bases, with 8 bases spanning the gap. This chain's CDR3 is CASSLRGRETQYF. The CDR3 region has the DNA TGTGCCAGCAGCTTACGGGGAAGAGAGACCCAGTACTTC.

The chain recombines TRBV4-3 with TRBJ1-4; perhaps TRBD1 as D (5 bases). Trimming removed 0 bases at V and 8 bases at J, with 19 bases between. Germline CDR1 and CDR2: LGHNA and YSLEER. This CDR3 region has 17 residues. This chain's CDR3 is CASSQEKSRGKGEKLFF. DNA for the CDR3: TGCGCCAGCAGCCAAGAAAAGTCCCGGGGGAAGGGAGAAAAACTGTTTTTT.

The J gene is TRBJ2-5, the V gene TRBV18; 7 bases line up with TRBD1. The CDR3 extends over 16 amino acids. Germline assignment: CDR1 KGHSH and CDR2 LQKENI. V dropped 1 base and J dropped 2; count of bases not matched to a gene: 7. The DNA of the CDR3 is TGTGCCAGCTCACCACAAAGACAGGGTATACAAGAGACCCAGTACTTC. Protein sequence: CASSPQRQGIQETQYF.

The chain carries TRBV4-3 and TRBJ1-2; 10 nucleotides line up with TRBD1. Trimming took 0 bases from V and 5 from J; bases not matched to a gene: 6. The CDR3 covers 16 residues. CDR1 and CDR2 from the germline V gene are LGHNA and YSLEER. The CDR3 sequence: CASSQEGTGDWYGYTF. DNA for the CDR3: TGCGCCAGCAGCCAAGAAGGGACAGGGGATTGGTATGGCTACACCTTC.